These T cell receptor beta chains were read from a single sample in a study of blood T cells in healthy people across ages. MiXCR, run by TCRdb on the 5' RACE reads, gives a single entry per CDR3 protein. The sample yields 450,000 to 700,000 distinct CDR3 sequences, 27% seen once. The sequenced material came from blood. These receptor sequences come from an older woman in good health. Each CDR3 is given with its conserved first and last residue. The D gene is left open where the match is weak. The listing skips clone size in some rows; elsewhere it reads once, few, many or a size class.

v_gene	j_gene	abundance	d_gene	CDR3aa	CDR3nt
TRBV12-3/TRBV12-4	TRBJ2-2	few	.	CASSLGRFNTGELFF	TGTGCCAGCTCCTTGGGGAGGTTTAATACCGGGGAGCTGTTTTTT
TRBV30	TRBJ1-1	.	.	CAWSVREVAFF	TGTGCCTGGAGTGTGAGGGAAGTAGCTTTCTTT
TRBV3-1	TRBJ2-1	few	TRBD2	CASSPWRGSRNEQFF	TGTGCCAGCAGCCCCTGGCGGGGGAGTCGCAATGAGCAGTTCTTC
TRBV5-1	TRBJ2-3	once	TRBD1	CASNRGQGQGDTQYF	TGCGCCAGCAACCGCGGACAGGGACAAGGGGATACGCAGTATTTT
TRBV7-2	TRBJ2-3	many	TRBD2	CASSLGGGGATDTQYF	TGTGCCAGCAGCTTAGGGGGCGGGGGAGCGACAGATACGCAGTATTTT
TRBV11-2	TRBJ1-5	.	TRBD1	CASSEGQGINQPQHF	TGTGCCAGCAGCGAGGGACAGGGGATCAATCAGCCCCAGCATTTT
TRBV5-1	TRBJ2-3	.	.	CASSLDPVTDTQYF	TGCGCCAGCAGCTTGGATCCGGTGACAGATACGCAGTATTTT
TRBV29-1	TRBJ2-3	.	TRBD2	CSVKPSGSRTDTQYF	TGCAGCGTGAAGCCTAGCGGTAGCCGCACAGATACGCAGTATTTT
TRBV12-3/TRBV12-4	TRBJ2-1	few	.	CASSPGTGRGSYNEQFF	TGTGCCAGCAGTCCAGGAACAGGGCGAGGGTCCTACAATGAGCAGTTCTTC
TRBV7-2	TRBJ2-5	few	TRBD2	CASSGRGNQETQYF	TGTGCCAGCAGCGGGCGGGGGAACCAAGAGACCCAGTACTTC
TRBV29-1	TRBJ2-1	.	.	CSVEGQVMYNEQFF	TGCAGCGTTGAGGGGCAGGTTATGTACAATGAGCAGTTCTTC
TRBV6-6	TRBJ2-5	.	TRBD1	CASSSVTGLQETQYF	TGTGCCAGCAGCTCCGTGACAGGGTTACAAGAGACCCAGTACTTC
TRBV7-9	TRBJ1-3	few	.	CASSLAGDSGNTIYF	TGTGCCAGCAGCTTAGCGGGAGACTCTGGAAACACCATATATTTT
TRBV5-1	TRBJ2-7	.	TRBD2	CASSPLTSGDGYEQYF	TGCGCCAGCAGCCCCCTCACTAGCGGCGATGGTTACGAGCAGTACTTC
TRBV5-1	TRBJ1-1	few	.	CASSLEGRVNTEAFF	TGCGCCAGCAGCTTGGAGGGGCGGGTGAACACTGAAGCTTTCTTT
TRBV2	TRBJ2-7	.	TRBD1	CASSEANSWEDRDPYEQYF	TGTGCCAGCAGTGAAGCTAATTCCTGGGAGGACAGGGACCCCTACGAGCAGTACTTC
TRBV18	TRBJ2-3	few	.	CASSPDYVEAQYF	TGTGCCAGCTCACCGGATTACGTTGAGGCGCAGTATTTT
TRBV14	TRBJ2-3	.	.	CASSHGSWNTDTQYF	TGTGCCAGCAGCCACGGGAGTTGGAACACAGATACGCAGTATTTT